The 5 T cell receptor beta chains below all came from one sample that was sequenced in a study of blood T cell repertoires in COVID-19. Clones were read by immunoSEQ multiplex PCR, and TCRdb kept only the in-frame ones, dropping some. The sample holds 100,000 to 150,000 clones, about 86% seen once. Material: PBMCs or T cells enriched from blood (not recorded which). The receptors were sampled from a man aged 40-50 years with acute COVID-19.

A few counts support this clone. The J gene is TRBJ2-5, the V gene TRBV7-9; 8 bases are a match to TRBD1. The CDR3 extends over 15 amino acids. V lost 4 bases, J lost 5 bases, and 9 bases stayed unmatched. The germline V gene has CDR1 SEHNR and CDR2 FQNEAQ (reference sequence). The DNA of the CDR3 is TGTGCCAGCAGCTCCTCCCAGGGGGCGCGGGAGACCCAGTACTTC. Amino acid sequence: CASSSSQGARETQYF.

The chain joins TRBV10-3 to TRBJ2-7; a weak D match, TRBD1 (5 bases). This CDR3 is 15 amino acids long. The germline CDR1 and CDR2 sequences are ENHRY and SYGVKD. With 0 bases removed from V and 2 bases from J, the gap between germline ends came to 11 bases. CDR3 protein: CAISESAGHPYEQYF. The CDR3 region has the DNA TGTGCCATCAGTGAGTCGGCAGGACACCCCTACGAGCAGTACTTC.

The rearrangement links TRBV12-5 to TRBJ1-1; no firm D call. Trimming pared 9 bases from V and 6 bases from J, leaving 11 bases between. Germline V lookup: CDR1 LGHNT, CDR2 FRNRAP. The CDR3 has 11 residues. CDR3 region: CASYSIPEAFF. The CDR3 DNA sequence: TGTGCTAGCTATTCCATCCCTGAAGCTTTCTTT.

The rearrangement joins TRBV7-8 to TRBJ1-5; possibly TRBD1 for D (6 bases). With 6 bases removed from V and 2 bases from J, the gap between germline ends came to 8 bases. This CDR3 spans 13 amino acids. Germline CDR1 reads SGHVS; CDR2 reads FQNEAQ. The DNA of the CDR3 is TGTGCCAGCAGTAGACAGGGCAATCAGCCCCAGCATTTT. It translates to CASSRQGNQPQHF.

The sample holds a few counts of this clone. V gene TRBV7-9 combines with J gene TRBJ2-1; no clear D. The CDR3 is made up of 12 amino acids. The germline V gene has CDR1 SEHNR and CDR2 FQNEAQ (reference sequence). Trimming left V 5 bases short and J 9 bases short, with 11 bases between. CDR3 loop: CASSVLGAEQFF. In DNA, the CDR3 is TGTGCCAGCAGCGTCCTAGGCGCTGAGCAGTTCTTC.